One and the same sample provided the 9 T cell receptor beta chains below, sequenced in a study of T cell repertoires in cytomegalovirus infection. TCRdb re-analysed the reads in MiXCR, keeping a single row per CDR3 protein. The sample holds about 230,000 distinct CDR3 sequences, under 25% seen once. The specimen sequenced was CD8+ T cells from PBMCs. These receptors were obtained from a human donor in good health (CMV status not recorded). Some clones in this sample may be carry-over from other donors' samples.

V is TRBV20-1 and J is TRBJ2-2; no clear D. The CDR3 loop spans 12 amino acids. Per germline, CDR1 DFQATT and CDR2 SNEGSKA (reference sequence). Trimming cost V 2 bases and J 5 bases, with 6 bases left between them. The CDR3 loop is CSARSETGELFF. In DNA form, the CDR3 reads TGCAGTGCTAGATCAGAAACCGGGGAGCTGTTTTTT.

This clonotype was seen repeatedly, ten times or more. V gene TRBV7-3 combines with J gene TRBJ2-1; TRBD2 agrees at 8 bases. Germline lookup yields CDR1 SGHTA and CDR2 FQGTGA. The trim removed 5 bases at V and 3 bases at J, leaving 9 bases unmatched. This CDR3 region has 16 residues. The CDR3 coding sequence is TGTGCCAGCAGCCCAAAGGTCCGGGGGGGCTACAATGAGCAGTTCTTC. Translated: CASSPKVRGGYNEQFF.

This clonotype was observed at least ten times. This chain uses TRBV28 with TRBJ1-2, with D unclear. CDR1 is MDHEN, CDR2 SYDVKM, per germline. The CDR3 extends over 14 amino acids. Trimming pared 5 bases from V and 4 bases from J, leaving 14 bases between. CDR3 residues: CASSLPPGVYGYTF. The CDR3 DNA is TGTGCCAGCAGTCTCCCCCCTGGCGTCTATGGCTACACCTTC.

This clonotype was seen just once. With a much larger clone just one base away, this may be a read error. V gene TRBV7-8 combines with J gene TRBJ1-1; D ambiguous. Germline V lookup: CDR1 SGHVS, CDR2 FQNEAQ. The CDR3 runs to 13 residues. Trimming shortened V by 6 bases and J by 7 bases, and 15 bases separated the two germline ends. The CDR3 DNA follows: TGTGCCAGCAGTTGGACTGTCTACAATGAAGCTTTCTTT. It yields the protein CASSWTVYNEAFF.

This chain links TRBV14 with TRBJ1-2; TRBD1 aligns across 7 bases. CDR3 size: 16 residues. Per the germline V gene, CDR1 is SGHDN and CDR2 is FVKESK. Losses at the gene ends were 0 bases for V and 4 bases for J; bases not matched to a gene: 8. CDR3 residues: CASSQDRRGRSYGYTF. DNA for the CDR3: TGTGCCAGCAGCCAAGATCGAAGGGGGCGAAGCTATGGCTACACCTTC.

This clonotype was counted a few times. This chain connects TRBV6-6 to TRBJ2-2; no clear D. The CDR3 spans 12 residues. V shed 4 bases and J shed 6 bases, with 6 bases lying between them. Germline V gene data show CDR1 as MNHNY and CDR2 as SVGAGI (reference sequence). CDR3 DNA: TGTGCCAGCAGTTGGTCTCCCGGGGAGCTGTTTTTT. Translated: CASSWSPGELFF.

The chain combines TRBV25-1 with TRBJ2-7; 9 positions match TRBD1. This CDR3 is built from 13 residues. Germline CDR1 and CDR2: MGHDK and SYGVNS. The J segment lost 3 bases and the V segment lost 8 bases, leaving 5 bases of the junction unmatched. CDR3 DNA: TGTGCCAGCGCTCCGGGACAGGGCTACGAGCAGTACTTC. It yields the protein CASAPGQGYEQYF.

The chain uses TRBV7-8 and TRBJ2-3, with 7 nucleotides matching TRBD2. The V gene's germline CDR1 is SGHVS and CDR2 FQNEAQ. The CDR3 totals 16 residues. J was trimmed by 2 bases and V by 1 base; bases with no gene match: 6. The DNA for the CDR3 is TGTGCCAGCAGCTTAGGCCCGGGAGGCCACACAGATACGCAGTATTTT. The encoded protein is CASSLGPGGHTDTQYF.

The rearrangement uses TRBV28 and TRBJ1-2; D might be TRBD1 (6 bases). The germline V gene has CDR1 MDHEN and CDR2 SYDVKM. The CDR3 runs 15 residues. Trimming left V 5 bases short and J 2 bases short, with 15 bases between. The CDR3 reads CASSADREGNYGYTF. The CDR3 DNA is TGTGCCAGCAGTGCGGACAGAGAGGGGAACTATGGCTACACCTTC.